The next 14 T cell receptor beta chains were all read from a single sample in a study of T-cell memory formation after mild COVID-19. One entry per CDR3 protein, called by TCRdb with MiXCR from the 5' RACE reads. The sample lists 500,000 to 600,000 distinct CDR3 sequences; under 20% were seen once. The sequencing input was PBMCs or a T cell subset sorted from them (not recorded which). The receptors originated from an adult woman who had mild COVID-19 (a few samples of this study predate the infection). Cell type and time point are not known.

The chain uses TRBV27 and TRBJ2-7, with D possibly TRBD1 on 5 matching bases. The germline V and J ends were trimmed by 5 bases and 4 bases, with 9 bases remaining between them. The CDR3 contains 12 residues. From germline, CDR1 is MNHEY and CDR2 SMNVEV (reference sequence). The CDR3 loop reads CASSDSLYEQYF. As DNA, the CDR3 is TGTGCCAGCAGTGACAGTCTGTACGAGCAGTACTTC.

This clonotype was detected a few times. V and J are TRBV5-1 and TRBJ2-2; weak D call: TRBD1 (6 bases). CDR1 is SGHRS and CDR2 is YFSETQ in the germline V gene. The CDR3 spans 15 residues. The V gene lost 5 bases and the J gene lost 7 bases, with 18 bases spanning the gap. DNA for the CDR3: TGCGCCAGCAGAAAAACGGACAGCCCTAACGGGGAGCTGTTTTTT. This translates into CASRKTDSPNGELFF.

This chain connects TRBV30 to TRBJ2-3; D is perhaps TRBD2 (7 bases). CDR1 GTSNPN and CDR2 SVGIG come from the germline V gene (reference sequence). V was clipped by 2 bases and J by 0 bases, with 15 bases between them. There are 16 residues in the CDR3. The CDR3 protein is CAWSHPAGASTDTQYF. CDR3 coding DNA: TGTGCCTGGAGTCACCCCGCGGGGGCTAGCACAGATACGCAGTATTTT.

The chain couples TRBV9 to TRBJ2-1, with D perhaps TRBD2 (6 bases). The CDR3 runs 15 residues. V dropped 4 bases and J dropped 4 bases, with 15 bases sitting between them. The germline V gene encodes CDR1 SGDLS and CDR2 YYNGEE. This CDR3 reads CASSPQSREYNEQFF. CDR3 bases: TGTGCCAGCAGCCCCCAAAGTCGGGAGTACAATGAGCAGTTCTTC.

This clonotype turned up a few times. The genes are TRBV30 and TRBJ2-3; 10 bases agree with TRBD2. Losses at the gene ends were 2 bases for V and 4 bases for J; bases not matched to a gene: 3. This CDR3 is 14 amino acids long. Germline-derived CDR1 and CDR2 are GTSNPN and SVGIG (reference sequence). CDR3 protein: CAWSSSGGADTQYF. In DNA form, the CDR3 reads TGTGCCTGGAGTTCAAGCGGGGGGGCAGATACGCAGTATTTT.

This clonotype occurred a few times. The chain is built from TRBV7-9 and TRBJ2-2; D call uncertain. CDR1 is SEHNR and CDR2 is FQNEAQ in the germline V gene (reference sequence). Deletions cut 4 bases from V and 0 bases from J, with 15 bases between. The CDR3 contains 17 residues. The CDR3, as DNA: TGTGCCAGCAGCTCACTCTATTCACAGACGAACACCGGGGAGCTGTTTTTT. Protein sequence: CASSSLYSQTNTGELFF.

This clonotype was recorded at least ten times. The genes are TRBV5-1 and TRBJ2-6; D unresolved. Trimming took 0 bases from V and 8 from J, leaving 12 bases between them. Germline V CDR1 and CDR2: SGHRS, YFSETQ. The length of the CDR3 is 15 residues. The CDR3 DNA sequence: TGCGCCAGCAGCTTGGGACAACCTGGACCCAACGTCCTGACTTTC. Translated, it gives CASSLGQPGPNVLTF.

This rearrangement joins TRBV14 to TRBJ2-5; 12 bases fit TRBD2. The CDR3 has 21 residues. Germline V CDR1 and CDR2: SGHDN, FVKESK. The junction had 19 bases not matched to a gene; V was cut back by 0 bases and J by 5 bases. The CDR3 spells CASSQDPGTSGFRAEYETQYF. The CDR3 nucleotides read TGTGCCAGCAGCCAAGATCCCGGGACTAGCGGGTTCCGGGCAGAGTATGAGACCCAGTACTTC. The whole variable domain, remainder taken from reference TRBV14 and TRBJ2-5, is EAGVTQFPSHSVIEKGQTVTLRCDPISGHDNLYWYRRVMGKEIKFLLHFVKESKQDESGMPNNRFLAERTGGTYSTLKVQPAELEDSGVYFCASSQDPGTSGFRAEYETQYFGPGTRLLVL.

V and J are TRBV18 and TRBJ2-1; D might be TRBD1 or TRBD2, each matching 6 bases. V was clipped by 3 bases and J by 7 bases, with 16 bases between them. The CDR3 is 15 amino acids. Germline V lookup: CDR1 KGHSH, CDR2 LQKENI. CDR3 protein: CASSPERGAENEQFF. The CDR3 DNA sequence: TGTGCCAGCTCACCCGAAAGGGGGGCTGAAAATGAGCAGTTCTTC.

This clonotype came up a few times. The CDR3 bases are TGCAGCGTTCGGGCGGGGGTATCGTACGAGCAGTACTTC. Translating it yields CSVRAGVSYEQYF. This chain joins TRBV29-1 and TRBJ2-7, with 7 nucleotides matching TRBD2. Looked up from germline, CDR1 is SQVTM and CDR2 is ANQGSEA. The CDR3 runs 13 residues. With 5 bases clipped from V and 4 bases from J, the junction kept 8 bases outside the gene matches.

J is TRBJ2-3 and V is TRBV5-4; tentative D call: TRBD2 (5 bases). V lost 1 base to trimming and J lost 4 bases, with 13 bases between them. There are 15 residues in the CDR3. Germline V gene lookup returns CDR1 SGHNT and CDR2 YYREEE (reference sequence). The CDR3 loop is CASSLLAGSSDTQYF. CDR3 in DNA: TGTGCCAGCAGCTTGCTAGCAGGATCGTCAGATACGCAGTATTTT.

This clonotype was counted between two and nine times. The genes are TRBV20-1 and TRBJ2-5; possibly TRBD1 or TRBD2 for D (5 bases each). V lost 3 bases to trimming and J lost 1 base, with 15 bases between them. This CDR3 has 15 residues. CDR1 is DFQATT and CDR2 is SNEGSKA in the germline V gene (reference sequence). In nucleotides, the CDR3 is TGCAGTGCTAGTGCGGACCCGGGGCCCCAAGAGACCCAGTACTTC. Translation gives CSASADPGPQETQYF.

This clonotype was counted only a few times. The genes are TRBV9 and TRBJ2-3; no reliable D call. CDR3 length: 14 amino acids. Germline CDR1 SGDLS, CDR2 YYNGEE. The V and J ends lost 0 bases and 2 bases respectively, with 7 bases between them. The chain's CDR3 is CASSVEGYTDTQYF. In DNA, the CDR3 is TGTGCCAGCAGCGTAGAGGGCTACACAGATACGCAGTATTTT.

This rearrangement joins TRBV7-2 to TRBJ2-2, with D hard to call. The CDR3 has 13 amino acids. Trimming stripped 5 bases from V and 4 bases from J, with 8 bases between. From germline, CDR1 is SGHTA and CDR2 FQGNSA. The CDR3, as DNA: TGTGCCAGCAGCCCCAGCCTCACCGGGGAGCTGTTTTTT. It encodes CASSPSLTGELFF.